This T cell receptor beta chain is drawn from a study of beta chain features in type 1 diabetes. Study-level points and caveats: VDJ junctions from type 1 diabetes patients carried fewer insertions and larger deletions. The study left unresolved whether HLA type influences TCRB rearrangement. Moderately but significantly shorter TCRB CDR3s were found in Type 1 diabetes patients in all four CD4+ subsets. Because the template was cDNA, high-expressing cells might be over-represented.

Expressed TCRB transcripts were sequenced because the isolated RNA had all been reverse transcribed beforehand. Produced via immunoSEQ multiplex PCR; TCRdb's table is partial and in-frame only. The sample lists roughly 730,000 clones, over 10% occurring once. This clone was counted between two and nine times. Its cognate antigen is unknown. This CDR3 region has 15 residues. The ends were cut back, 3 bases at V and 6 bases at J, with 17 bases in the middle. CDR1 and CDR2 (germline): MNHNY, SVGAGI (reference sequence). V and J are TRBV6-6 and TRBJ1-2; a possible D gene is TRBD1 (6 bases). This receptor was identified in a man aged 18 to 29 with type 1 diabetes. Sequences were obtained from naive CD4+ T cells from blood. DNA for the CDR3: TGTGCCAGCAGTTATTCGGACAGAAAAGACCATGGCTACACCTTC. Amino acids: CASSYSDRKDHGYTF.